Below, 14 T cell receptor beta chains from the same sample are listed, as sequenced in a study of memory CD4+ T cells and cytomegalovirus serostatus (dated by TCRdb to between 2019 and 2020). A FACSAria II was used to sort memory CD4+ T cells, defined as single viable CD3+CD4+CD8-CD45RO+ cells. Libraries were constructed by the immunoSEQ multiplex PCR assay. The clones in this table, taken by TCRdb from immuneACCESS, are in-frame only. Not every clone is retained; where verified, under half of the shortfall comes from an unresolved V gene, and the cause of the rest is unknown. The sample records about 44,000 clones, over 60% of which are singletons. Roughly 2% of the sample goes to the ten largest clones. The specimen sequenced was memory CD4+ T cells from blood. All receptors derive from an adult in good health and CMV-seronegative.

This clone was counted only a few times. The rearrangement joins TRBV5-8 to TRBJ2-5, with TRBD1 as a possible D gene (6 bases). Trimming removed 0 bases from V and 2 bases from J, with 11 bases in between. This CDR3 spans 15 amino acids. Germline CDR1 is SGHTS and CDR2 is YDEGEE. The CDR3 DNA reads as TGTGCCAGCAGCTTGGGGACAGATCTTCAAGAGACCCAGTACTTC. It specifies CASSLGTDLQETQYF.

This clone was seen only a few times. The CDR3 is CASKDTSGTEAFF. CDR3 nucleotide sequence: TGCGCCAGCAAAGACACTTCTGGGACTGAAGCTTTCTTT. The genes are TRBV10-2 and TRBJ1-1, with D unclear. V shed 7 bases and J shed 5 bases, with 14 bases lying between them. Germline V gives CDR1 WSHSY, CDR2 SAAADI. CDR3 length equals 13 residues.

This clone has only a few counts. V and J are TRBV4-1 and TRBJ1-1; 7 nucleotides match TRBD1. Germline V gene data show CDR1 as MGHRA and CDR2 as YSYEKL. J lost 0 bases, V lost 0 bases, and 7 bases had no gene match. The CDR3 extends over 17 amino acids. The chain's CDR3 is CASSQDRTGPMNTEAFF. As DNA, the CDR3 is TGCGCCAGCAGCCAAGATCGGACAGGACCAATGAACACTGAAGCTTTCTTT.

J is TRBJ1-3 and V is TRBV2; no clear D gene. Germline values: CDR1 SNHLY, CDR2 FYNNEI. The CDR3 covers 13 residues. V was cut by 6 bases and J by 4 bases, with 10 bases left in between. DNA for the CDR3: TGTGCCAGCAGGAATGACCGCGGAAACACCATATATTTT. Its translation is CASRNDRGNTIYF.

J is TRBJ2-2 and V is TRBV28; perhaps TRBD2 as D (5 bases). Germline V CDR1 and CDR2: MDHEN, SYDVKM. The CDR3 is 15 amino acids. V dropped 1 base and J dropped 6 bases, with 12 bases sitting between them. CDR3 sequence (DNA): TGTGCCAGCAGTTTATTAGCGCGAGTGGCCGGGGAGCTGTTTTTT. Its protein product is CASSLLARVAGELFF.

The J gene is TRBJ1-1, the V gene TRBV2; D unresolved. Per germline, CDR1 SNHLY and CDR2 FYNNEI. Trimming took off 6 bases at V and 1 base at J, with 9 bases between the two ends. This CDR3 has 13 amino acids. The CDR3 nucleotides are TGTGCCAGCAGGCTCCGTAAGAACACTGAAGCTTTCTTT. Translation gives CASRLRKNTEAFF.

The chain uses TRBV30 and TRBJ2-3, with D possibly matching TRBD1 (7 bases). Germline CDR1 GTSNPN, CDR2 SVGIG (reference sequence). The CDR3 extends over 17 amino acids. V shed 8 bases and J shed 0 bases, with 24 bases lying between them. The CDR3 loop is CATRVGTAGFSTDTQYF. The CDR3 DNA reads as TGTGCCACCCGAGTAGGGACAGCGGGCTTTAGCACAGATACGCAGTATTTT.

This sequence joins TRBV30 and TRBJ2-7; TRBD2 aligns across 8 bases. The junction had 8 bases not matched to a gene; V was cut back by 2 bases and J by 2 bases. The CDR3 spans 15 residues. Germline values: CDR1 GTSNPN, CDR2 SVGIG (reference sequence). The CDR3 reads CAWSTGGGLAYEQYF. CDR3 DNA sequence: TGTGCCTGGAGTACGGGGGGGGGCCTGGCCTACGAGCAGTACTTC.

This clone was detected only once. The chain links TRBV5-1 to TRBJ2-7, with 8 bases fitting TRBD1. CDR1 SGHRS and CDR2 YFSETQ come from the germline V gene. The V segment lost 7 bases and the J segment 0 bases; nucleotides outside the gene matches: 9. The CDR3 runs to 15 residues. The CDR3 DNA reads TGCGCCAGCCGTACCGGGACAGGATTCTCCTACGAGCAGTACTTC. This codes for CASRTGTGFSYEQYF.

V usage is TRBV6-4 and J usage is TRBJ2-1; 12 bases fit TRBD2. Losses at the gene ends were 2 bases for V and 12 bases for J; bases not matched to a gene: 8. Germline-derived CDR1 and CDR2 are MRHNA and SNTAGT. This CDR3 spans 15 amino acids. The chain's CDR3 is CASSDVASGGARQFF. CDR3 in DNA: TGTGCCAGCAGTGACGTGGCTAGCGGGGGGGCGAGGCAGTTCTTC.

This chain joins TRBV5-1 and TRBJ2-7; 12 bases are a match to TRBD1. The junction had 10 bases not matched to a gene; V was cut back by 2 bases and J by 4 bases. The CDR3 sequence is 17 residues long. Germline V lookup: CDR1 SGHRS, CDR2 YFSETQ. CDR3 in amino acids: CASSFRSEGQGAYEQYF. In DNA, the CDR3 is TGCGCCAGCAGCTTCAGATCGGAGGGACAGGGGGCTTACGAGCAGTACTTC.

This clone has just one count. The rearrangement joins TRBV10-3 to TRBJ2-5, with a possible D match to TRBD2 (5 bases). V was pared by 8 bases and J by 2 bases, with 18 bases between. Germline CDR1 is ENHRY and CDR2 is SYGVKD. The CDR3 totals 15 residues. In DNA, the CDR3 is TGTGCCATCGGAAACATAGGAGGTCGGCAAGAGACCCAGTACTTC. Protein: CAIGNIGGRQETQYF.

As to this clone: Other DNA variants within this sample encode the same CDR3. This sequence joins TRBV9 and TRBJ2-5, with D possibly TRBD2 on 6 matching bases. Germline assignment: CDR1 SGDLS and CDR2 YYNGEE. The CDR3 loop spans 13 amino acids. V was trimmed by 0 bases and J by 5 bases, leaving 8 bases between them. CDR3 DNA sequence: TGTGCCAGCAGCGTAGAAGGGAGGGAGACCCAGTACTTC. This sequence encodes CASSVEGRETQYF.

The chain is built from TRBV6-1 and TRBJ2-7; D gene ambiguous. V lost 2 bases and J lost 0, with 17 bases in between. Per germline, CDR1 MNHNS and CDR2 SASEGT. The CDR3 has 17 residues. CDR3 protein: CASSEFLGGRSSYEQYF. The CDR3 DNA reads TGTGCCAGCAGTGAATTTTTGGGCGGACGGAGCTCCTACGAGCAGTACTTC.